Many counts were recorded for the clone carrying this T cell receptor (beta chain). Its antigen remains unknown. This CDR3 region has 13 residues. Deletions cut 4 bases from V and 2 bases from J, with 9 bases between. Germline V gene data show CDR1 as PRHDT and CDR2 as FYEKMQ (reference sequence). RNA transcripts provided the source from which TCR beta CDR3 regions were amplified. TCR CDR3 underwent first-round RT-PCR with the HTBI primer set. TCRdb fed the multiplex PCR reads into MiXCR, producing one record per CDR3 protein. This table has roughly 360,000 distinct CDR3 sequences, around an eighth appearing once. The data were taken from a study of T cells in Graves' hyperthyroidism and ophthalmopathy. Overall study: Once the initial diagnosis was made, peripheral blood was obtained before any treatment.

General study results and limits: A model of 13 V-J features distinguished ophthalmopathy from stable hyperthyroidism.

Disease duration under 2 months; hyperthyroidism patients were aged 18 to 65. The sequence derives from a man younger than 40 with Graves' hyperthyroidism that later progressed to Graves' ophthalmopathy. The chain combines TRBV13 with TRBJ2-7; possible D gene TRBD1, 5 bases. Sequences were obtained from blood. CDR3 region: CASSSRQTYEQYF. The CDR3 bases are TGTGCCAGCAGCTCCAGACAGACCTACGAGCAGTACTTC.